This entry features one T cell receptor beta chain sequence. Its antigen remains unknown. From germline, CDR1 is MNHEY and CDR2 SMNVEV (reference sequence). There are 14 residues in the CDR3. V was clipped by 7 bases and J by 9 bases; unmatched bases: 8. The PCR ran on 60 Vbeta and 13 Jbeta primers. Sequencing was performed with immunoSEQ multiplex PCR; in TCRdb, only in-frame clones are kept and a portion is missing. The sample shows around 80,000 clones, 9.5% to 13% of them seen only once. The sample belongs to a study of cytomegalovirus exposure and HLA in healthy donors. Points from the study as a whole: Earlier analysis yielded a pattern in which most TCR beta V segments were productive about 90% or about 30% of the time. Most likely, a cluster of highly shared sequence variants arose as a sequencing artifact.

Sequencing input: PBMCs. V is TRBV27 and J is TRBJ2-1, with 11 bases matching TRBD2. The clonotype was recovered from a man aged 60-69 years in good health and CMV-seropositive. The CDR3 sequence: CASTPTSGTVEQFF. In nucleotides, the CDR3 is TGTGCCAGCACCCCGACTAGCGGGACTGTTGAGCAGTTCTTC.